Described below is a single T cell receptor (beta chain) sequence and its context. Its antigen is as yet unknown. The 5'RACE method, run with constant-segment primers, produced TCR alpha and TCR beta cDNA libraries (carrying sample barcodes and UMIs). Each CDR3 protein gets one entry after TCRdb re-called the 5' RACE reads with MiXCR. The sample lists 250,000 to 350,000 distinct CDR3 sequences, approximately 15% occurring once. These data belong to a study of T-cell memory formation after mild COVID-19. Study-wide results and caveats: Memory from before infection featured some responding clones, which suggests cross-reactive memory joined. Clones which contracted sat mainly in CM and EM if CD4+, and in EMRA if CD8+. Clones contracting across day 15 to 85 had a balanced CD4/CD8 profile; later expanding clones leaned CD4+.

The CDR3 sequence is 14 residues long. Losses at the gene ends were 4 bases for V and 4 bases for J; bases not matched to a gene: 4. CDR1 SGHVS and CDR2 FQNEAQ come from the germline V gene. V gene TRBV7-8 combines with J gene TRBJ1-3, with 7 positions matching TRBD1. The origin of this receptor is a young man who had mild COVID-19 (a few samples of this study predate the infection). Cell type and time point are not known. Sequenced input: PBMCs or a T cell subset sorted from them (not recorded which). The CDR3 spells CASSSTGSGNTIYF. CDR3 nucleotide sequence: TGTGCCAGCAGCTCGACAGGGTCCGGAAACACCATATATTTT.